These 13 T cell receptor beta chains were all obtained from the same sample, sequenced in a study of blood T cell repertoires in COVID-19. Profiled with immunoSEQ multiplex PCR; TCRdb holds only in-frame clones, not every one. This table has over 150,000 clones, approximately 90% appearing once. The specimen was peripheral blood. The source of these receptors is a young man who had recovered from COVID-19.

V is TRBV28 and J is TRBJ2-5; D possibly corresponds to TRBD1 (5 bases). In germline, CDR1 is MDHEN, CDR2 SYDVKM. The CDR3 totals 14 residues. V lost 3 bases, J lost 5 bases, and 13 bases lay in between. The CDR3 coding sequence is TGTGCCAGCAGTTTTAGGTCAGGGATCGAGACCCAGTACTTC. Its protein product is CASSFRSGIETQYF.

The chain recombines TRBV28 with TRBJ2-2, with D perhaps TRBD1 (6 bases). The CDR3 consists of 15 residues. The germline V gene has CDR1 MDHEN and CDR2 SYDVKM. V was shortened by 8 bases and J by 0 bases, with 13 bases between the two germline ends. This CDR3 reads CASERGGANTGELFF. CDR3 bases: TGTGCCAGCGAACGAGGGGGAGCGAACACCGGGGAGCTGTTTTTT.

DNA for the CDR3: TGTGCCAGCAGTTCTATGTGGAATTCACCCCTCCACTTT. This gives the protein CASSSMWNSPLHF. The chain has TRBV28 and TRBJ1-6; D not certain. Germline-derived CDR1 and CDR2 are MDHEN and SYDVKM. Between the trimmed V and J ends, which lost 4 bases and 7 bases, there was a span of 8 bases. CDR3 length: 13 amino acids. The full variable domain, rest sourced from reference TRBV28 and TRBJ1-6, is DVKVTQSSRYLVKRTGEKVFLECVQDMDHENMFWYRQDPGLGLRLIYFSYDVKMKEKGDIPEGYSVSREKKERFSLILESASTNQTSMYLCASSSMWNSPLHFGNGTRLTVT.

The rearrangement links TRBV6-5 to TRBJ2-1; 12 nucleotides match TRBD2. Germline V gives CDR1 MNHEY, CDR2 SVGAGI. The V segment lost 11 bases and the J segment 7 bases; nucleotides outside the gene matches: 9. This CDR3 has 14 amino acids. In nucleotides, the CDR3 is TGTGCCGCCCAGGGGACTAGCGGGCTGAATGAGCAGTTCTTC. This sequence encodes CAAQGTSGLNEQFF.

The V gene is TRBV9, the J gene TRBJ2-3, with D possibly matching TRBD2 (6 bases). CDR3 length: 15 amino acids. The V gene lost 4 bases and the J gene lost 2 bases, with 14 bases spanning the gap. Looked up from germline, CDR1 is SGDLS and CDR2 is YYNGEE. CDR3 sequence (DNA): TGTGCCAGCAGCCCCCGTAGCGGAGACACAGATACGCAGTATTTT. Protein product: CASSPRSGDTDTQYF.

The rearrangement uses TRBV18 and TRBJ2-3; D is possibly TRBD2 (5 bases). In germline, CDR1 is KGHSH, CDR2 LQKENI. V lost 6 bases to trimming and J lost 2 bases, with 9 bases between them. This CDR3 contains 13 residues. The DNA of the CDR3 is TGTGCCAGCTCCCTCCGGGACACAGATACGCAGTATTTT. Translating it yields CASSLRDTDTQYF.

V gene TRBV19 combines with J gene TRBJ2-7; TRBD2 matches 10 bases. This CDR3 comprises 15 residues. Germline V CDR1 and CDR2: LNHDA, SQIVND (reference sequence). With 2 bases clipped from V and 2 bases from J, the junction kept 3 bases outside the gene matches. CDR3 sequence reads: CASSIRTSGAYEQYF. CDR3 DNA: TGTGCCAGTAGTATAAGGACTAGCGGTGCCTACGAGCAGTACTTC.

The table lists this clone with many counts. V and J are TRBV2 and TRBJ1-2; D unresolved. CDR1 is SNHLY, CDR2 FYNNEI, per germline. This CDR3 has 12 amino acids. Trimming took 3 bases from V and 1 from J, leaving 3 bases between them. This CDR3 reads CASSDRNYGYTF. In DNA form, the CDR3 reads TGTGCCAGCAGTGATCGTAACTATGGCTACACCTTC.

The chain links TRBV28 to TRBJ2-1, with 8 bases aligning to TRBD2. Germline CDR1 reads MDHEN; CDR2 reads SYDVKM. CDR3 length: 14 amino acids. The V gene end was trimmed by 1 base and the J gene end by 7 bases; junction bases not matched to a gene: 3. The CDR3 sequence: CASSLYPSGNEQFF. The CDR3 nucleotides read TGTGCCAGCAGTTTATATCCTAGCGGGAATGAGCAGTTCTTC.

The V call is TRBV6-4, the J call TRBJ2-1; 11 bases are a match to TRBD2. CDR3 length equals 13 residues. Germline V gene data show CDR1 as MRHNA and CDR2 as SNTAGT. The V gene end was trimmed by 8 bases and the J gene end by 6 bases; junction bases not matched to a gene: 3. The CDR3 reads CASSTSGGNEQFF. Here the CDR3 DNA reads TGTGCCAGCTCTACTAGCGGGGGCAATGAGCAGTTCTTC.

The chain combines TRBV4-1 with TRBJ2-3, with 8 bases matching TRBD1. V shed 6 bases, J shed 5 bases, and the junction held 7 bases outside the gene matches. Germline V gene sequence: CDR1 MGHRA, CDR2 YSYEKL. There are 14 residues in the CDR3. CDR3 sequence reads: CASSEDREIDTQYF. CDR3 DNA sequence: TGCGCCAGCAGTGAGGACAGGGAGATAGATACGCAGTATTTT.

The chain is built from TRBV9 and TRBJ2-3, with 9 bases fitting TRBD2. J gave up 6 bases and V 0 bases, and 14 bases lay outside the gene matches. Germline CDR1 and CDR2: SGDLS and YYNGEE. The CDR3 covers 18 residues. CDR3 bases: TGTGCCAGCAGCGTAGGGCTAGCGGGGCCCCAACTTCCTGATACGCAGTATTTT. Translated, it gives CASSVGLAGPQLPDTQYF.

A single count supports this clone. This rearrangement joins TRBV10-3 to TRBJ1-6, with D perhaps matching TRBD1 (5 bases). CDR1 and CDR2 (germline): ENHRY, SYGVKD. The CDR3 runs 15 residues. The ends were cut back, 0 bases at V and 7 bases at J, with 10 bases in the middle. The CDR3: CAISESEGANSPLHF. Written as DNA, the CDR3 is TGTGCCATCAGTGAGTCGGAAGGGGCAAATTCACCCCTCCACTTT.